This T cell receptor (beta chain) was identified during a study of blood T cell repertoires in COVID-19. Repertoires were generated with immunoSEQ multiplex PCR, while TCRdb's copy carries only in-frame clones and drops some. The sample comprises 14,000 or so clones, roughly 84% of which are singletons, and about 8.9% rests with the top ten. Only one count was recorded for this clone. The CDR3 runs to 13 residues. Looked up from germline, CDR1 is KGHDR and CDR2 is SFDVKD. The trim removed 12 bases at V and 2 bases at J, leaving 9 bases unmatched. Sequenced sample: peripheral blood. The TCR originated in a human donor in a cohort sampled during active COVID-19. The rearrangement links TRBV24-1 to TRBJ2-7; the match to TRBD1 covers 7 bases. In nucleotides, the CDR3 is TGTGCCGGCCAGGGTGACAGGGCCTACGAGCAGTACTTC. Encoded protein: CAGQGDRAYEQYF.